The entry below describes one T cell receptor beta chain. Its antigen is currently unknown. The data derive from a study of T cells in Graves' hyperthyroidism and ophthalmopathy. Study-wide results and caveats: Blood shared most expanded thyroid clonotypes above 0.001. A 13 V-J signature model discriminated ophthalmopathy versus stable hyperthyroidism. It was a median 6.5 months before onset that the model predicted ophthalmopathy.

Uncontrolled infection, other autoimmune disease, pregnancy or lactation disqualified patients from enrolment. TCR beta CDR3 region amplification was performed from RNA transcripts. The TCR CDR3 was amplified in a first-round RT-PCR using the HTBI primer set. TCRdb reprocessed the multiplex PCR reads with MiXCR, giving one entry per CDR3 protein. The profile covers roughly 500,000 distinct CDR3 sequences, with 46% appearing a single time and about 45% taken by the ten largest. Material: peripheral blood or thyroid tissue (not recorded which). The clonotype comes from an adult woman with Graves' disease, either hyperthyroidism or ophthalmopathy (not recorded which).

This CDR3 is CASIEMALGNQPQHF. The CDR3 region has the DNA TGTGCCAGCATTGAAATGGCCCTAGGCAATCAGCCCCAGCATTTT. The J gene is TRBJ1-5, the V gene TRBV6-5; D is unclear. The CDR3 is made up of 15 amino acids. Germline V gene lookup returns CDR1 MNHEY and CDR2 SVGAGI. Trimming cost V 7 bases and J 2 bases, with 15 bases left between them.